This TCR beta chain was captured in a study of blood T cells in healthy people across ages. The study, taken as a whole, reports: Estimates of diversity drawn from one million T cells were considered underestimates. Relative to aged donors, long-lived donors carried more naive CD4+ cells and displayed higher diversity. The recorded TCR beta diversity per million T cells decreased in a roughly linear manner with age.

This CDR3 region has 16 residues. Per the germline V gene, CDR1 is MNHEY and CDR2 is SMNVEV (reference sequence). V lost 1 base and J lost 3; bases outside the gene matches: 8. In the case of this clonotype: Its matching antigen is unknown.

Alongside a J-beta primer mix, a sample-barcoded 5' primer served in a second PCR lasting roughly 6 to 11 cycles. Via MiXCR, TCRdb re-called the 5' RACE reads, giving one row per CDR3 protein. Here the sample spans around 1,900,000 distinct CDR3 sequences, roughly two fifths being singletons. The source material was blood. The gene calls are TRBV27 and TRBJ2-7; 8 bases align to TRBD1. The source is a human donor in good health. As DNA, the CDR3 is TGTGCCAGCAGTTTATTGGGCAGGGGGCCGTACTACGAGCAGTACTTC. Translated: CASSLLGRGPYYEQYF.